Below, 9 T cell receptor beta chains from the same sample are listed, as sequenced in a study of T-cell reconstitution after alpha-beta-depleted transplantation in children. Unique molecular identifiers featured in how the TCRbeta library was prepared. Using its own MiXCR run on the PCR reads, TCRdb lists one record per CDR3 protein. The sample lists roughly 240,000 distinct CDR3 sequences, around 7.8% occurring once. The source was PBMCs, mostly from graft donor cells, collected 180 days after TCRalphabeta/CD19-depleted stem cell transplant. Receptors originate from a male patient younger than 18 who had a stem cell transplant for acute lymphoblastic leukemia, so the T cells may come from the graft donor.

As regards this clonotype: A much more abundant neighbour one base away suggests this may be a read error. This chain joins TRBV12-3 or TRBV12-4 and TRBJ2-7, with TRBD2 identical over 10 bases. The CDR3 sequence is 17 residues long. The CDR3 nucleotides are TGTGCCAGCAGTTTAGGGGTTAGCGGGGGGAGCTCCTACGAGCGGTACTTC. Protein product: CASSLGVSGGSSYERYF.

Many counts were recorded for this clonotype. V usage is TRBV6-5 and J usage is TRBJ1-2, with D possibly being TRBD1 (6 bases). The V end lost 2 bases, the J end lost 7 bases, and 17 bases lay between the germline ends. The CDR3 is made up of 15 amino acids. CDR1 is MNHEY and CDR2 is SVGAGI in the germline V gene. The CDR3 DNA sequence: TGTGCCAGCAGTTACAAAGGGGGTTTTACGAGTGGCTACACCTTC. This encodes CASSYKGGFTSGYTF.

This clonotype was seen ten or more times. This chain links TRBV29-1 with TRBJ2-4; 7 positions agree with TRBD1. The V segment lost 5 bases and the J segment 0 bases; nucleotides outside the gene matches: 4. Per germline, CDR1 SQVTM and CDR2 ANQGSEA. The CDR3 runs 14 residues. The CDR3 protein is CSVRDSLAKNIQYF. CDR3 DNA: TGCAGCGTTAGGGACAGCTTAGCCAAAAACATTCAGTACTTC.

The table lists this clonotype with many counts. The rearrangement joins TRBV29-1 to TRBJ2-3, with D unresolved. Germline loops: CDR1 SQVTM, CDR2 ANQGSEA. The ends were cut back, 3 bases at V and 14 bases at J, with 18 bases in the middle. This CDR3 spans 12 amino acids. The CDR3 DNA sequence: TGCAGCGTTGACTGGGCAACTACCCCTCGGTATTTT. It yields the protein CSVDWATTPRYF.

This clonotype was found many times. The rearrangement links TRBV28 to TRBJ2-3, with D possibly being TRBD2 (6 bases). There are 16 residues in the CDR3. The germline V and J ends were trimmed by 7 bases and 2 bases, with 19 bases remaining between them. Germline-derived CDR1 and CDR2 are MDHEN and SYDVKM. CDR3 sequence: CASTPTARRATDTQYF. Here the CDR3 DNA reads TGTGCCAGCACCCCGACTGCGCGGAGGGCCACAGATACGCAGTATTTT. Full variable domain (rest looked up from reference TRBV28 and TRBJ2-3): DVKVTQSSRYLVKRTGEKVFLECVQDMDHENMFWYRQDPGLGLRLIYFSYDVKMKEKGDIPEGYSVSREKKERFSLILESASTNQTSMYLCASTPTARRATDTQYFGPGTRLTVL.

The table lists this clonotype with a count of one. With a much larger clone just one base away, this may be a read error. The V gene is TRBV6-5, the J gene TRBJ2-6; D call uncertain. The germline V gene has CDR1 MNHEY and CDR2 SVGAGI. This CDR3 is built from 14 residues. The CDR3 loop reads CASSYGSEANVLTF. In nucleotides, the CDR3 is TGTGCCAGCAGTTACGGGTCTGAGGCCAACGTCCTGACTTTC.

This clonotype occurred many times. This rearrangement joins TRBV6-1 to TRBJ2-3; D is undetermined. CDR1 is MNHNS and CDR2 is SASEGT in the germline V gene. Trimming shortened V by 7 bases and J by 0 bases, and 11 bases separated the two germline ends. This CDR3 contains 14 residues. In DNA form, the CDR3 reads TGTGCCAGCATTGGGGTCGTCAGCACAGATACGCAGTATTTT. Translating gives CASIGVVSTDTQYF.

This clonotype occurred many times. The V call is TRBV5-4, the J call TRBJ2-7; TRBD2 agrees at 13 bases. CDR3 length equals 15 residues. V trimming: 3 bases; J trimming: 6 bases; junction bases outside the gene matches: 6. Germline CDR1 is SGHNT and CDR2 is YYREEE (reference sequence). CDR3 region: CASSYPGLAGFEQYF. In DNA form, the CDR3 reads TGTGCCAGCAGCTATCCGGGACTAGCGGGATTCGAGCAGTACTTC.

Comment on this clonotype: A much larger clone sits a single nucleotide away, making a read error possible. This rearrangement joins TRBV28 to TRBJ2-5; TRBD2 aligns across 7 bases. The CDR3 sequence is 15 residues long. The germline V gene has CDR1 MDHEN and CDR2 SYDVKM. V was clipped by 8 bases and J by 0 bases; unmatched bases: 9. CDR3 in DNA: TGTGCCAGCGGTCTCCCCCTAGCGGACCAAGAGACCCAGTACTTC. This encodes CASGLPLADQETQYF.